Below are 21 T cell receptor beta chains sequenced from a single sample in a study of blood T cell repertoires in COVID-19. Method: immunoSEQ multiplex PCR; TCRdb's copy keeps in-frame clones and lacks some. The top ten clones hold about 1.6% of a sample with 440,000 or so clones, 75% to 90% of them seen once. The sequencing sample was made of peripheral blood. The receptors stem from a woman aged 40-49 years with COVID-19, enrolled during active disease.

The chain links TRBV11-2 to TRBJ2-7; TRBD2 agrees at 7 bases. The junction had 11 bases not matched to a gene; V was cut back by 5 bases and J by 7 bases. Germline loops: CDR1 SGHAT, CDR2 FQNNGV. This CDR3 spans 14 amino acids. For the CDR3, the DNA is TGTGCCAGCAGCCTACTGGCGGGGGTCGGGGAGCAGTACTTC. This encodes CASSLLAGVGEQYF.

V is TRBV5-4 and J is TRBJ2-1; D remains ambiguous. V was trimmed by 0 bases and J by 5 bases, leaving 6 bases between them. Germline lookup yields CDR1 SGHNT and CDR2 YYREEE (reference sequence). This CDR3 is 13 amino acids long. The CDR3 is CASSLDRNNEQFF. CDR3 nucleotides: TGTGCCAGCAGCTTGGACAGAAACAATGAGCAGTTCTTC.

The chain uses TRBV19 and TRBJ1-5, with 12 bases lining up with TRBD1. This CDR3 is built from 16 residues. The germline V gene has CDR1 LNHDA and CDR2 SQIVND (reference sequence). The V segment lost 4 bases and the J segment 6 bases; nucleotides outside the gene matches: 7. CDR3 loop: CASSTGTGGFGQPQHF. DNA for the CDR3: TGTGCCAGTAGTACGGGGACAGGGGGCTTCGGTCAGCCCCAGCATTTT.

The rearrangement uses TRBV28 and TRBJ1-5, with D possibly matching TRBD1 (5 bases). The CDR3 sequence is 15 residues long. Between the trimmed V and J ends, which lost 5 bases and 3 bases, there was a span of 14 bases. The germline V gene encodes CDR1 MDHEN and CDR2 SYDVKM. The CDR3 region is CASSQDDSSNQPQHF. The CDR3, as DNA: TGTGCCAGCAGTCAGGACGACAGCTCCAATCAGCCCCAGCATTTT.

This sequence joins TRBV7-2 and TRBJ2-1; the match to TRBD1 covers 11 bases. CDR3 length: 15 residues. The V and J ends lost 5 bases and 9 bases, in that order; junction bases with no gene match: 9. Germline V gives CDR1 SGHTA, CDR2 FQGNSA. The CDR3, as DNA: TGTGCCAGCAGCCACCCCGGGACAGGGGGTAGTGAGCAGTTCTTC. Its translation: CASSHPGTGGSEQFF. Filled out from reference TRBV7-2 and TRBJ2-1, the complete variable domain reads GAGVSQSPSNKVTEKGKDVELRCDPISGHTALYWYRQSLGQGLEFLIYFQGNSAPDKSGLPSDRFSAERTGGSVSTLTIQRTQQEDSAVYLCASSHPGTGGSEQFFGPGTRLTVL.

V is TRBV28 and J is TRBJ1-3; weak D call: TRBD1 (6 bases). This CDR3 is built from 16 residues. Trimming cost V 6 bases and J 4 bases, with 19 bases left between them. CDR1 and CDR2 (germline): MDHEN, SYDVKM. This CDR3 reads CASSQDPRGSGNTIYF. The CDR3, as DNA: TGTGCCAGCAGCCAAGACCCCAGGGGTTCCGGAAACACCATATATTTT.

V usage is TRBV9 and J usage is TRBJ1-2; D unresolved. The CDR3 has 14 residues. Germline loops: CDR1 SGDLS, CDR2 YYNGEE. V gave up 0 bases and J gave up 3 bases, with 9 bases separating them. CDR3 amino acids: CASSVDPRDYGYTF. Written as DNA, the CDR3 is TGTGCCAGCAGCGTAGACCCACGGGACTATGGCTACACCTTC.

The chain joins TRBV4-3 to TRBJ2-2; possibly TRBD1 for D (6 bases). This CDR3 region has 16 residues. The ends were cut back, 0 bases at V and 4 bases at J, with 12 bases in the middle. CDR1 and CDR2 from the germline V gene are LGHNA and YSLEER. The CDR3 region has the DNA TGCGCCAGCAGCCAAGAAGGGGCAGGGGCCACCGGGGAGCTGTTTTTT. This codes for CASSQEGAGATGELFF.

This chain uses TRBV6-5 with TRBJ2-7; TRBD1 agrees at 8 bases. The CDR3 totals 14 residues. Germline V CDR1 and CDR2: MNHEY, SVGAGI. Trimming removed 6 bases from V and 7 bases from J; junction bases left unmatched: 11. CDR3 sequence: CASSLTQGAGEQYF. The CDR3 DNA follows: TGTGCCAGCAGCCTTACTCAGGGGGCGGGGGAGCAGTACTTC.

This chain uses TRBV6-2 or TRBV6-3 with TRBJ1-5; 10 bases are shared with TRBD1. V lost 6 bases to trimming and J lost 1 base; unmatched junction nucleotides: 9. Germline assignment: CDR1 MNHEY and CDR2 SVGEGT. The length of the CDR3 is 17 residues. DNA of the CDR3: TGTGCCAGCAGCAGGGACAGGGGCGGTCTGAGCAATCAGCCCCAGCATTTT. Translated: CASSRDRGGLSNQPQHF.

J is TRBJ1-1 and V is TRBV19; no clear D gene. V lost 6 bases and J 0 bases, leaving 11 bases between the germline ends. The CDR3 sequence is 14 residues long. Per germline, CDR1 LNHDA and CDR2 SQIVND (reference sequence). Here the CDR3 reads CASSQWPMNTEAFF. The CDR3 nucleotides read TGTGCCAGTAGCCAATGGCCCATGAACACTGAAGCTTTCTTT.

This chain links TRBV7-2 with TRBJ1-5; the match to TRBD1 covers 7 bases. CDR1 is SGHTA, CDR2 FQGNSA, per germline. This CDR3 region has 14 residues. V lost 5 bases to trimming and J lost 3 bases; unmatched junction nucleotides: 4. The DNA of the CDR3 is TGTGCCAGCAGCCCGAGGGGGCTCAATCAGCCCCAGCATTTT. It is translated as CASSPRGLNQPQHF.

This clone occurred once. J is TRBJ1-5 and V is TRBV27; TRBD1 matches 12 bases. Germline lookup yields CDR1 MNHEY and CDR2 SMNVEV (reference sequence). V was clipped by 6 bases and J by 0 bases; unmatched bases: 9. The CDR3 consists of 18 residues. The CDR3 sequence is CASRAGTGGPHSNQPQHF. CDR3 DNA: TGTGCCAGCAGGGCCGGGACAGGGGGCCCCCATAGCAATCAGCCCCAGCATTTT.

In its sample, this clone was seen once. The chain employs TRBV7-9 and TRBJ1-1; the D gene is possibly TRBD1 (5 bases). CDR1 is SEHNR and CDR2 is FQNEAQ in the germline V gene (reference sequence). This CDR3 has 14 residues. Trimming shortened V by 4 bases and J by 6 bases, and 15 bases separated the two germline ends. The CDR3 protein is CASSYVQGVAEAFF. The CDR3 DNA reads TGTGCCAGCAGCTATGTTCAGGGTGTCGCTGAAGCTTTCTTT.

The chain recombines TRBV2 with TRBJ2-3; 11 positions match TRBD2. CDR3 length: 18 amino acids. The V and J ends lost 4 bases and 2 bases, in that order; junction bases with no gene match: 11. Germline V gene lookup returns CDR1 SNHLY and CDR2 FYNNEI. The chain's CDR3 is CASSAISGGAQPTDTQYF. For the CDR3, the DNA is TGTGCCAGCAGTGCAATTAGCGGGGGGGCACAACCCACAGATACGCAGTATTTT.

The chain recombines TRBV18 with TRBJ2-7; 9 bases map to TRBD1. Looked up from germline, CDR1 is KGHSH and CDR2 is LQKENI. This CDR3 has 14 amino acids. V shed 6 bases, J shed 2 bases, and the junction held 5 bases outside the gene matches. As DNA, the CDR3 is TGTGCCAGCTCGCGACAGGGGGGGACCTACGAGCAGTACTTC. Residues: CASSRQGGTYEQYF. The full variable domain, its missing parts supplied by reference TRBV18 and TRBJ2-7, is NAGVMQNPRHLVRRRGQEARLRCSPMKGHSHVYWYRQLPEEGLKFMVYLQKENIIDESGMPKERFSAEFPKEGPSILRIQQVVRGDSAAYFCASSRQGGTYEQYFGPGTRLTVT.

The V call is TRBV28, the J call TRBJ1-2, with D possibly being TRBD1 (6 bases). The V gene lost 6 bases and the J gene lost 4 bases, with 15 bases spanning the gap. The germline V gene encodes CDR1 MDHEN and CDR2 SYDVKM. The CDR3 has 14 amino acids. CDR3 DNA sequence: TGTGCCAGCAGATTGGACAGAAACCTCTATGGCTACACCTTC. This gives the protein CASRLDRNLYGYTF.

The chain recombines TRBV7-3 with TRBJ2-1; 14 bases map to TRBD2. J was trimmed by 2 bases and V by 2 bases; bases with no gene match: 5. Germline CDR1 is SGHTA and CDR2 is FQGTGA. There are 18 residues in the CDR3. The CDR3 sequence: CASSLGTSGRGPYNEQFF. CDR3 nucleotides: TGTGCCAGCAGCTTAGGGACTAGCGGGAGAGGACCCTACAATGAGCAGTTCTTC.

This sequence joins TRBV7-2 and TRBJ2-2; D may be TRBD2 (6 bases). This CDR3 has 16 amino acids. Between the trimmed V and J ends, which lost 2 bases and 0 bases, there was a span of 10 bases. The germline V gene encodes CDR1 SGHTA and CDR2 FQGNSA. The CDR3 nucleotides are TGTGCCAGCAGCTTAAACGGGGGAACGAACACCGGGGAGCTGTTTTTT. It is translated as CASSLNGGTNTGELFF. The full variable domain, rest sourced from reference TRBV7-2 and TRBJ2-2, is GAGVSQSPSNKVTEKGKDVELRCDPISGHTALYWYRQSLGQGLEFLIYFQGNSAPDKSGLPSDRFSAERTGGSVSTLTIQRTQQEDSAVYLCASSLNGGTNTGELFFGEGSRLTVL.

This chain joins TRBV7-3 and TRBJ2-7; no reliable D call. CDR3 length: 15 residues. Germline CDR1 is SGHTA and CDR2 is FQGTGA. Trimming took 4 bases from V and 5 from J, leaving 18 bases between them. CDR3 in amino acids: CASSSARRETHEQYF. DNA for the CDR3: TGTGCCAGCAGCTCTGCCCGCCGAGAAACCCACGAGCAGTACTTC.

This rearrangement joins TRBV5-4 to TRBJ1-2; D is possibly TRBD1 (6 bases). Germline V lookup: CDR1 SGHNT, CDR2 YYREEE (reference sequence). The CDR3 length is 14 residues. Trimming pared 2 bases from V and 7 bases from J, leaving 15 bases between. CDR3 nucleotides: TGTGCCAGCAGCTTCTTACAGGGTAACAGTGGCTACACCTTC. Its translation: CASSFLQGNSGYTF.